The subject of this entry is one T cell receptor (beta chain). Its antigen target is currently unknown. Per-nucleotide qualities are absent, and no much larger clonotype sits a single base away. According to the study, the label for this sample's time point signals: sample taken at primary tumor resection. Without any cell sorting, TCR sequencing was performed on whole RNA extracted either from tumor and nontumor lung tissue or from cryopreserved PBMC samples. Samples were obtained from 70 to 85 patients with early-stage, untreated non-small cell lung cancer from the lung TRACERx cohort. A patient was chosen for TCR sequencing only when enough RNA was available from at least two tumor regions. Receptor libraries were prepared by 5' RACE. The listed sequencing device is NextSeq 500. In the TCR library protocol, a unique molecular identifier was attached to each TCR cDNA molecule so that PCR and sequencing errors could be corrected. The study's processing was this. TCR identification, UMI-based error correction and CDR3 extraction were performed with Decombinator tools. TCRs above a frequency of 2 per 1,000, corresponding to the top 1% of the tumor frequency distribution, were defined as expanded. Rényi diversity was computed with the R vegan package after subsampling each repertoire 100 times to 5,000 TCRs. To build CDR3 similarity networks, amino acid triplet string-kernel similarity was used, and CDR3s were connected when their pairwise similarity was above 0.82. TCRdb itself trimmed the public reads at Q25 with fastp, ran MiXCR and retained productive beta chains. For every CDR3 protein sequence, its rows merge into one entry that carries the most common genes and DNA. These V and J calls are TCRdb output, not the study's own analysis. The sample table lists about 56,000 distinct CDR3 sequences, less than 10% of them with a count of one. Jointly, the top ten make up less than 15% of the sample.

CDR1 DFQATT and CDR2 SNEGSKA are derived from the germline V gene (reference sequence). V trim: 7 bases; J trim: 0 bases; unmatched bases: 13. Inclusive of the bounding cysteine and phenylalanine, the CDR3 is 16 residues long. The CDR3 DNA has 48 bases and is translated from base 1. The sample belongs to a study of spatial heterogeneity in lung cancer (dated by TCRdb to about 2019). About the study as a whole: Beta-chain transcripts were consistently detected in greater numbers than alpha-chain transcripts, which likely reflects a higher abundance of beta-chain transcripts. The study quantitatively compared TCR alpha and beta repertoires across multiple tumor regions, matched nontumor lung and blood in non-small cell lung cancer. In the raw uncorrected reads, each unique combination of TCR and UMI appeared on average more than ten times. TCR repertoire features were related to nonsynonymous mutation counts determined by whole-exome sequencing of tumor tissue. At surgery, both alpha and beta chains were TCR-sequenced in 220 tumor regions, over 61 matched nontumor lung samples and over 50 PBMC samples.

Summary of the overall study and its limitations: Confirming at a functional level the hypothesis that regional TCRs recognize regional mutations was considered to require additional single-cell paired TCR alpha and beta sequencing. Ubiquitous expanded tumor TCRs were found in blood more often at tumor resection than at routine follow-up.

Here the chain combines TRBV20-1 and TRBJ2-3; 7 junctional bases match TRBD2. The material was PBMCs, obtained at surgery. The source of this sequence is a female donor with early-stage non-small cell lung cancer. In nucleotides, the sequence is TGCAGTGAGGTGCTAGCGGAGCCTGTGAGCACAGATACGCAGTATTTT. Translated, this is CSEVLAEPVSTDTQYF.